Listed below are T cell receptor beta chains from one sample, sequenced in a study of vaccination effects on CD4 cells after COVID-19. Profiled with immunoSEQ multiplex PCR; TCRdb holds only in-frame clones, not every one. Of tens of thousands of clones listed, roughly 76% were seen once; the top ten hold about 5%. Their antigens remain unidentified. The starting material was CD4+ T cells from PBMCs cultured with SARS-CoV-2 spike peptides, obtained before COVID-19 vaccination. Every receptor here comes from a human donor who received a COVID-19 vaccine. The CDR3 runs from the conserved cysteine through the conserved F or W. Fields, in order: V gene, D gene, J gene, clone size, CDR3 DNA, CDR3 protein. D genes are given only for firm matches. Clone size, where shown, is once, few, many, or a class for clones that have expanded.

v_gene: TRBV2
d_gene: -
j_gene: TRBJ2-7
abundance: -
CDR3nt: TGTGCCAGCAGTACTAAAGCTTCCTACGAGCAGTACTTC
CDR3aa: CASSTKASYEQYF

v_gene: TRBV29-1
d_gene: TRBD2
j_gene: TRBJ2-7
abundance: few
CDR3nt: TGCAGCGTTCGGGGGGGATACTACGAGCAGTACTTC
CDR3aa: CSVRGGYYEQYF

v_gene: TRBV7-9
d_gene: -
j_gene: TRBJ2-1
abundance: medium-sized
CDR3nt: TGTGCCAGAAAAATAGGGCCCTTATACAATGAGCAGTTCTTC
CDR3aa: CARKIGPLYNEQFF

v_gene: TRBV7-9
d_gene: -
j_gene: TRBJ1-2
abundance: -
CDR3nt: TGTGCCAGCAGCTTAGCAGGGTCCGTTGGCTACACCTTC
CDR3aa: CASSLAGSVGYTF

v_gene: TRBV10-2
d_gene: TRBD2
j_gene: TRBJ2-1
abundance: -
CDR3nt: TGCGCCAGCCGACCGGGACTAGCGGGAGGGAGCTCCTACAATGAGCAGTTCTTC
CDR3aa: CASRPGLAGGSSYNEQFF

v_gene: TRBV6-4
d_gene: -
j_gene: TRBJ2-1
abundance: -
CDR3nt: TGTGCCACCGGCCCCAGGGGCAATGAGCAGTTCTTC
CDR3aa: CATGPRGNEQFF

v_gene: TRBV9
d_gene: TRBD2
j_gene: TRBJ2-3
abundance: -
CDR3nt: TGTGCCAGCAGCCCTCGATTCCGGCCTAGCGGGGGGGCCCTGGCCACAGATACGCAGTATTTT
CDR3aa: CASSPRFRPSGGALATDTQYF

v_gene: TRBV6-6
d_gene: TRBD1
j_gene: TRBJ1-2
abundance: -
CDR3nt: TGTGCCAGCAGTACAGGGGACGGCTACACCTTC
CDR3aa: CASSTGDGYTF

v_gene: TRBV6-1
d_gene: -
j_gene: TRBJ1-1
abundance: -
CDR3nt: TGTGCCAGCAGTGAAGTCGTGGCTTTCTTT
CDR3aa: CASSEVVAFF

v_gene: TRBV3-1/TRBV3-2
d_gene: -
j_gene: TRBJ2-5
abundance: -
CDR3nt: TGTGCCAGCAGCCGGGCAGGCCAAGAGACCCAGTACTTC
CDR3aa: CASSRAGQETQYF

v_gene: TRBV18
d_gene: TRBD1
j_gene: TRBJ1-1
abundance: -
CDR3nt: TGTGCCAGCTCACAAAGCAGGGGGGCCACTGAAGCTTTCTTT
CDR3aa: CASSQSRGATEAFF

v_gene: TRBV11-3
d_gene: TRBD1
j_gene: TRBJ2-1
abundance: -
CDR3nt: TGTGCCAGCAGCTTAGATCAAGGGGGCTCTAGCTCCTACAATGAGCAGTTCTTC
CDR3aa: CASSLDQGGSSSYNEQFF

v_gene: TRBV10-3
d_gene: -
j_gene: TRBJ2-1
abundance: -
CDR3nt: TGTGCCATCAGTGACAGGGCTGAGCAGTTCTTC
CDR3aa: CAISDRAEQFF

v_gene: TRBV15
d_gene: TRBD1
j_gene: TRBJ1-5
abundance: -
CDR3nt: TGTGCCACCAGCAGGGGACAGGGGGCTAGTCAGCCCCAGCATTTT
CDR3aa: CATSRGQGASQPQHF

v_gene: TRBV2
d_gene: TRBD1
j_gene: TRBJ2-7
abundance: -
CDR3nt: TGTGCCAGCAGTAGAGACAGGGGGAGGGAGCAGTACTTC
CDR3aa: CASSRDRGREQYF

v_gene: TRBV6-5
d_gene: -
j_gene: TRBJ1-2
abundance: once
CDR3nt: TGTGCCAGCAGAGCCCGTCCGGGGGCTTATGGCTACACCTTC
CDR3aa: CASRARPGAYGYTF

v_gene: TRBV7-8
d_gene: -
j_gene: TRBJ1-3
abundance: -
CDR3nt: TGTGCCAGCAGCTTTGGGGAAAGGTCTGGAAACACCATATATTTT
CDR3aa: CASSFGERSGNTIYF

v_gene: TRBV7-6
d_gene: -
j_gene: TRBJ1-5
abundance: few
CDR3nt: TGTGCCAGCAGCTTTTCTTCAGCTACCAATCAGCCCCAGCATTTT
CDR3aa: CASSFSSATNQPQHF

v_gene: TRBV6-5
d_gene: -
j_gene: TRBJ2-7
abundance: -
CDR3nt: TGTGCCAGCAGAAAGACTAGTTATAGTGAGTACTTC
CDR3aa: CASRKTSYSEYF

v_gene: TRBV7-4
d_gene: TRBD1
j_gene: TRBJ1-4
abundance: -
CDR3nt: TGTGCCAGCAGCTTGCCCCGACAGGGCACAACTAATGAAAAACTGTTTTTT
CDR3aa: CASSLPRQGTTNEKLFF

v_gene: TRBV18
d_gene: -
j_gene: TRBJ2-5
abundance: -
CDR3nt: TGTGCCAGCTCACGAGACTTCCAAGAGACCCAGTACTTC
CDR3aa: CASSRDFQETQYF

v_gene: TRBV3-1/TRBV3-2
d_gene: -
j_gene: TRBJ2-7
abundance: -
CDR3nt: TGTGCCAGCAGCCAAACTAGCTATAGCTCCTACGAGCAGTACTTC
CDR3aa: CASSQTSYSSYEQYF

v_gene: TRBV27
d_gene: -
j_gene: TRBJ2-2
abundance: -
CDR3nt: TGTGCCAGCGGAAAGACGGGGAGAAGCACCGGGGAGCTGTTTTTT
CDR3aa: CASGKTGRSTGELFF

v_gene: TRBV6-8
d_gene: -
j_gene: TRBJ1-5
abundance: -
CDR3nt: TGTGCCAGCAGTTATTTCCGGGGGGATCAGCCCCAGCATTTT
CDR3aa: CASSYFRGDQPQHF

v_gene: TRBV6-1
d_gene: TRBD1
j_gene: TRBJ1-3
abundance: -
CDR3nt: TGTGCCAGCAGTGAGAGAAACAGGGGTGCTGGAAACACCATATATTTT
CDR3aa: CASSERNRGAGNTIYF

v_gene: TRBV12-5
d_gene: TRBD1
j_gene: TRBJ2-5
abundance: -
CDR3nt: TGTGCTAGTGGTTTGTCGCAGGGGGCTTGGGAGACCCAGTACTTC
CDR3aa: CASGLSQGAWETQYF

v_gene: TRBV2
d_gene: -
j_gene: TRBJ1-1
abundance: -
CDR3nt: TGTGCCAGCAGTGCTATGACAGGTAGGGGTGAGGCTTTCTTT
CDR3aa: CASSAMTGRGEAFF

v_gene: TRBV6-5
d_gene: TRBD1
j_gene: TRBJ2-7
abundance: few
CDR3nt: TGTGCCAGCAGTTACCGGGACAGGGGCTACGAGCAGTACTTC
CDR3aa: CASSYRDRGYEQYF

v_gene: TRBV19
d_gene: TRBD1
j_gene: TRBJ1-1
abundance: -
CDR3nt: TGTGCCAGTATGTCGGACAGGGCGAAAACTGAAGCTTTCTTT
CDR3aa: CASMSDRAKTEAFF

v_gene: TRBV11-2
d_gene: -
j_gene: TRBJ2-7
abundance: -
CDR3nt: TGTGCCAGCAGCTTTAGGTACGAGCAGTACTTC
CDR3aa: CASSFRYEQYF

v_gene: TRBV3-1/TRBV3-2
d_gene: TRBD2
j_gene: TRBJ2-1
abundance: few
CDR3nt: TGTGCCAGCACCGGGACTAGCGGGAGTTCCGAGCAGTTCTTC
CDR3aa: CASTGTSGSSEQFF

v_gene: TRBV27
d_gene: -
j_gene: TRBJ1-2
abundance: -
CDR3nt: TGTGCCAGCAGTACACGCCGACAGGTTGATGGCTACACCTTC
CDR3aa: CASSTRRQVDGYTF

v_gene: TRBV11-2
d_gene: -
j_gene: TRBJ2-1
abundance: -
CDR3nt: TGTGCCAGCAGCCCCACACCGGGGCCCGGAGGTGAGCAGTTCTTC
CDR3aa: CASSPTPGPGGEQFF